Below, 17 T cell receptor beta chains from the same sample are listed, as sequenced in a study of response to subunit inactivated influenza vaccine. MiXCR, applied by TCRdb to the RT-PCR reads, yields one record per CDR3 protein. The sample has fewer than 700,000 distinct CDR3 sequences; approximately 12% are singletons. The sequences come from PBMCs from blood, collected roughly 47 days after vaccination. The receptors stem from a man aged 50 to 59 who received an inactivated influenza vaccine.

The V and J genes are TRBV6-1 and TRBJ2-3; 7 nucleotides match TRBD2. Unmatched junction bases numbered 3, after V lost 0 bases and J lost 9 bases. The germline V gene encodes CDR1 MNHNS and CDR2 SASEGT. The CDR3 runs to 13 residues. The CDR3 is CASSEAGRGTQYF. The CDR3 bases are TGTGCCAGCAGTGAAGCTGGGCGGGGGACGCAGTATTTT.

This clonotype appeared a few times. The CDR3 reads CASSLLGGGAEETQYF. CDR3 DNA: TGTGCCAGCAGCTTACTTGGCGGGGGGGCAGAGGAGACCCAGTACTTC. V is TRBV7-2 and J is TRBJ2-5; TRBD2 aligns across 9 bases. The length of the CDR3 is 16 residues. The germline CDR1 and CDR2 sequences are SGHTA and FQGNSA. The junction had 9 bases not matched to a gene; V was cut back by 2 bases and J by 5 bases. The full variable domain, completed using reference TRBV7-2 and TRBJ2-5, is GAGVSQSPSNKVTEKGKDVELRCDPISGHTALYWYRQSLGQGLEFLIYFQGNSAPDKSGLPSDRFSAERTGGSVSTLTIQRTQQEDSAVYLCASSLLGGGAEETQYFGPGTRLLVL.

The chain couples TRBV9 to TRBJ2-1; 10 bases map to TRBD2. Per germline, CDR1 SGDLS and CDR2 YYNGEE. Trimming took 4 bases from V and 5 from J; bases not matched to a gene: 9. The CDR3 runs 16 residues. The CDR3 sequence: CASSSSGRALHNEQFF. The DNA of the CDR3 is TGTGCCAGCAGCTCAAGCGGGAGGGCCCTTCACAATGAGCAGTTCTTC.

Ten or more counts support this clonotype. The chain is built from TRBV15 and TRBJ1-1; no firm D call. The germline CDR1 and CDR2 sequences are LNHNV and YYDKDF (reference sequence). This CDR3 region has 16 residues. Trimming removed 0 bases at V and 1 base at J, with 12 bases between. The CDR3 coding sequence is TGTGCCACCAGCAGAGACCTGGGCAGACCGAACACTGAAGCTTTCTTT. Its protein is CATSRDLGRPNTEAFF. Full variable domain (rest looked up from reference TRBV15 and TRBJ1-1): DAMVIQNPRYQVTQFGKPVTLSCSQTLNHNVMYWYQQKSSQAPKLLFHYYDKDFNNEADTPDNFQSRRPNTSFCFLDIRSPGLGDTAMYLCATSRDLGRPNTEAFFGQGTRLTVV.

The V call is TRBV20-1, the J call TRBJ2-3, with 8 bases aligning to TRBD1. V shed 3 bases and J 8 bases; nucleotides not matched to a gene: 10. This CDR3 has 14 amino acids. The germline V gene has CDR1 DFQATT and CDR2 SNEGSKA (reference sequence). The CDR3 region is CSASPGQAVGTQYF. The CDR3 DNA sequence: TGCAGTGCTAGTCCGGGACAGGCTGTCGGTACGCAGTATTTT.

The rearrangement joins TRBV4-1 to TRBJ2-1, with 8 nucleotides matching TRBD2. The CDR3 is 17 residues long. Germline V lookup: CDR1 MGHRA, CDR2 YSYEKL. J gave up 7 bases and V 5 bases, and 16 bases lay outside the gene matches. This chain's CDR3 is CASSYLIGGVDRNEQFF. The DNA of the CDR3 is TGCGCCAGCAGCTATTTGATCGGGGGGGTAGATCGGAATGAGCAGTTCTTC.

The rearrangement joins TRBV7-9 to TRBJ1-2; D remains unclear. CDR3 size: 14 residues. Germline loops: CDR1 SEHNR, CDR2 FQNEAQ (reference sequence). Deletions cut 1 base from V and 2 bases from J, with 8 bases between. CDR3 residues: CASSLEGINYGYTF. CDR3 nucleotide sequence: TGTGCCAGCAGCTTAGAAGGGATAAACTATGGCTACACCTTC.

This clonotype was observed a single time. A much larger clone lies one base from this, so it may be a read error. The gene calls are TRBV20-1 and TRBJ2-3, with D perhaps given as TRBD1 or TRBD2 (5 bases each). Looked up from germline, CDR1 is DFQATT and CDR2 is SNEGSKA (reference sequence). This CDR3 region has 18 residues. CDR3 DNA sequence: TGCTGTGCTAGAGATCCCGGGCCCGGGGCGAGGGAGACCGATACGCAGTATTTT. Its protein product is CCARDPGPGARETDTQYF.

This clonotype has a handful of counts. The genes are TRBV27 and TRBJ2-7; no clear D gene. The CDR3 has 14 amino acids. V was trimmed by 0 bases and J by 3 bases, leaving 9 bases between them. CDR1 is MNHEY and CDR2 is SMNVEV in the germline V gene (reference sequence). DNA for the CDR3: TGTGCCAGCAGTTTATCGTACCGGAGCTACGAGCAGTACTTC. Amino acids: CASSLSYRSYEQYF.

A note on this clonotype: This CDR3 is missing its conserved last phenylalanine or tryptophan, likely due to a read error. The rearrangement links TRBV20-1 to TRBJ1-1, with D unresolved. The CDR3 totals 13 residues. The ends were cut back, 3 bases at V and 0 bases at J, with 8 bases in the middle. Germline assignment: CDR1 DFQATT and CDR2 SNEGSKA (reference sequence). The CDR3 is CSASAALNTEAFL. CDR3 bases: TGCAGTGCTAGCGCAGCCCTGAACACTGAAGCTTTCCTT.

This clonotype has more than one count but fewer than ten. The chain combines TRBV4-1 with TRBJ1-2, with TRBD1 as a possible D gene (6 bases). Germline CDR1 reads MGHRA; CDR2 reads YSYEKL. Trimming stripped 2 bases from V and 4 bases from J, with 14 bases between. This CDR3 comprises 15 residues. The CDR3 DNA reads as TGCGCCAGCAGCCAACAACAGGGTGCTGTCTATGGCTACACCTTC. This encodes CASSQQQGAVYGYTF.

The chain links TRBV6-2 or TRBV6-3 to TRBJ2-7; D call uncertain. This CDR3 region has 13 residues. Germline V gene lookup returns CDR1 MNHEY and CDR2 SVGEGT. V was trimmed by 0 bases and J by 6 bases, leaving 9 bases between them. The CDR3 region has the DNA TGTGCCAGCAGTTACTCGAGTCTATCCGAGCAGTACTTC. This translates into CASSYSSLSEQYF.

The table lists this clonotype with a few counts. This chain uses TRBV7-2 with TRBJ1-1; no clear D. CDR3 length: 15 amino acids. Per germline, CDR1 SGHTA and CDR2 FQGNSA. V lost 5 bases, J lost 4 bases, and 17 bases lay in between. As DNA, the CDR3 is TGTGCCAGCAGCCCCCGACGGGGTGTCGGCACTGAAGCTTTCTTT. It translates to CASSPRRGVGTEAFF.

J is TRBJ1-2 and V is TRBV5-6; 11 nucleotides line up with TRBD1. In germline, CDR1 is SGHDT, CDR2 YYEEEE. The CDR3 extends over 14 amino acids. Trimming at V came to 0 bases and at J to 8 bases, leaving 3 bases not matched to a gene. CDR3 nucleotides: TGTGCCAGCAGCTTGGGGACAGGGGGCGCCGGCTACACCTTC. The encoded protein is CASSLGTGGAGYTF.

V and J are TRBV7-8 and TRBJ2-7, with 13 bases fitting TRBD2. This CDR3 has 15 residues. V lost 5 bases and J lost 4; bases outside the gene matches: 5. The germline gives CDR1 SGHVS, CDR2 FQNEAQ. The CDR3 region has the DNA TGTGCCAGCAGCCGCACTAGCGGGAGGGCATACGAGCAGTACTTC. Its protein is CASSRTSGRAYEQYF.

The chain uses TRBV12-3 or TRBV12-4 and TRBJ2-1; 7 bases align to TRBD2. With V trimmed by 9 bases and J by 5 bases, 4 bases remained unmatched. This CDR3 comprises 12 residues. The CDR3: CASRAGDNEQFF. The CDR3 region has the DNA TGTGCCAGTCGGGCGGGGGACAATGAGCAGTTCTTC.

This clonotype was seen more than once but under ten times. The chain employs TRBV15 and TRBJ1-2, with 8 bases matching TRBD1. CDR1 LNHNV and CDR2 YYDKDF come from the germline V gene (reference sequence). With 7 bases clipped from V and 2 bases from J, the junction kept 6 bases outside the gene matches. CDR3 length: 14 amino acids. The chain's CDR3 is CATTADRANYGYTF. The CDR3 nucleotides read TGTGCCACCACCGCGGACAGGGCGAACTATGGCTACACCTTC.